These T cell receptor beta chains were read from a single sample in a study of cytomegalovirus exposure and HLA in healthy donors. Clones were sequenced by immunoSEQ multiplex PCR, and TCRdb holds only the in-frame ones, with some missing. This repertoire includes roughly 200,000 clones. The sequencing input was PBMCs. Source of these receptors: a girl aged 2-10 years in good health and CMV-seropositive. Each CDR3 is given with its conserved first and last residue. The order of the fields is CDR3 length, D gene, J gene, V gene, CDR3 protein, CDR3 DNA. The D gene is left open where the match is weak.

>15|TRBD1|TRBJ1-3|TRBV11-2
CASSLPTGYGNTIYF
TGTGCCAGCAGCCTCCCGACAGGGTATGGAAACACCATATATTTT
>15|-|TRBJ2-3|TRBV5-4
CASSLAAGSTDTQYF
TGTGCCAGCAGCCTGGCCGCGGGGTCCACAGATACGCAGTATTTT
>13|TRBD1|TRBJ1-4|TRBV6-1
CAIRDSVNEKLFF
TGTGCCATCCGGGACAGTGTTAATGAAAAACTGTTTTTT
>17|TRBD2|TRBJ2-1|TRBV2
CASMGTSGTPSYNEQFF
TGTGCCAGCATGGGGACTAGCGGGACGCCGTCCTACAATGAGCAGTTCTTC
>13|-|TRBJ2-7|TRBV11-1
CASSYRQGGGQYF
TGTGCCAGCAGCTATCGACAGGGAGGTGGGCAGTACTTC
>17|TRBD2|TRBJ2-5|TRBV5-4
CASSPRLAGGPEETQYF
TGTGCCAGCAGCCCGAGACTAGCGGGAGGGCCGGAAGAGACCCAGTACTTC
>14|-|TRBJ1-1|TRBV13
CASSLGRGAGEAFF
TGTGCCAGCAGCTTAGGACGGGGGGCGGGTGAAGCTTTCTTT
>13|-|TRBJ2-3|TRBV30
CAWSAPSTDTQYF
TGTGCCTGGAGTGCTCCTAGTACAGATACGCAGTATTTT
>16|TRBD2|TRBJ2-5|TRBV5-1
CASSLGGTSGQETQYF
TGCGCCAGCAGCCTGGGGGGGACTAGCGGCCAAGAGACCCAGTACTTC
>14|-|TRBJ1-5|TRBV28
CASSLRQLDQPQHF
TGTGCCAGCAGTTTACGACAGCTTGATCAGCCCCAGCATTTT
>14|-|TRBJ1-1|TRBV7-2
CASSSRSMNTEAFF
TGTGCCAGCAGCTCCCGGTCTATGAACACTGAAGCTTTCTTT
>16|TRBD1|TRBJ2-1|TRBV5-1
CASSLALDRVGNEQFF
TGCGCCAGCAGCTTGGCCTTGGACAGGGTGGGCAATGAGCAGTTCTTC
>16|TRBD1|TRBJ2-5|TRBV9
CASSVGGTGAEETQYF
TGTGCCAGCAGCGTAGGTGGGACAGGGGCGGAAGAGACCCAGTACTTC
>20|-|TRBJ2-5|TRBV5-1
CASSYDAERFRGSTYGTQYF
TGCGCCAGCAGCTATGACGCCGAGCGCTTTAGGGGGTCCACATACGGGACCCAGTACTTC
>15|TRBD1|TRBJ2-7|TRBV19
CASSVPSGQPYEQYF
TGTGCCAGTAGTGTTCCCTCGGGACAGCCCTACGAGCAGTACTTC
>15|TRBD1|TRBJ2-7|TRBV6-5
CASSYEGGQGYEQYF
TGTGCCAGCAGTTATGAGGGGGGACAGGGCTACGAGCAGTACTTC
>12|-|TRBJ1-2|TRBV2
CASGSANYGYTF
TGTGCCAGCGGCAGCGCCAACTATGGCTACACCTTC
>13|-|TRBJ2-1|TRBV28
CASSVLRNNEQFF
TGTGCCAGCAGTGTCTTGCGCAACAATGAGCAGTTCTTC
>14|TRBD1|TRBJ1-2|TRBV28
CATLGPGQSYGYTF
TGTGCCACCTTAGGGCCGGGACAGTCCTATGGCTACACCTTC
>13|TRBD1|TRBJ1-1|TRBV28
CASSPGTGTQAFF
TGTGCCAGCAGTCCAGGGACAGGCACACAAGCTTTCTTT
>14|TRBD1|TRBJ2-1|TRBV7-3
CASSAGTENNEQFF
TGTGCCAGCAGCGCCGGGACAGAAAACAATGAGCAGTTCTTC
>15|-|TRBJ2-1|TRBV7-8
CASSSRVKGYNEQFF
TGTGCCAGCAGCTCCAGGGTAAAAGGCTACAATGAGCAGTTCTTC
>13|-|TRBJ2-1|TRBV27
CASSISEYNEQFF
TGTGCCAGCAGCATTAGCGAGTACAATGAGCAGTTCTTC